This passage covers 30 T cell receptor beta chains from one sample sequenced in a study of beta chain features in type 1 diabetes (dated by TCRdb to 2017 to 2018). The study at large found these results: Type 1 diabetes patients showed a moderate but significant shortening of TCRB CDR3 length in all four CD4+ subsets.

Receptor libraries were prepared by the immunoSEQ multiplex PCR assay. All of the isolated RNA was reverse transcribed with the High Capacity cDNA Reverse Transcription Kit, so expressed TCRB transcripts were sequenced. TCRdb took over this immuneACCESS table, retaining in-frame rearrangements with V and J assigned. Such tables are incomplete; in checked studies, under half of the missing clones stem from an unresolved V gene, and the remainder is unexplained. The sample table holds some 660,000 clones, of which over 12% were seen once. The ten largest account for approximately 0.043% of the sample. Their antigens are not known. The source material was naive CD4+ T cells from blood. Taken with the paper, the label for cell subset or site translates to: true naive CD4+ T cells. Receptor source: a man between 18 and 35 years old with type 1 diabetes.

The genes are TRBV5-6 and TRBJ2-6; the D is unclear. The ends were cut back, 2 bases at V and 2 bases at J, with 8 bases in the middle. CDR1 and CDR2 (germline): SGHDT, YYEEEE. CDR3 size: 15 residues. CDR3 region: CASSLHRAGANVLTF. CDR3 nucleotides: TGTGCCAGCAGCTTACATAGGGCTGGGGCCAACGTCCTGACTTTC.

The chain carries TRBV15 and TRBJ1-5, with 10 bases identical to TRBD1. This CDR3 is 14 amino acids long. V was clipped by 4 bases and J by 6 bases; unmatched bases: 3. Germline CDR1 and CDR2: LNHNV and YYDKDF (reference sequence). CDR3 protein: CATSTGTGVQPQHF. In DNA form, the CDR3 reads TGTGCCACCAGCACCGGGACAGGGGTTCAGCCCCAGCATTTT. Together with reference TRBV15 and TRBJ1-5, the CDR3 gives the full variable domain: DAMVIQNPRYQVTQFGKPVTLSCSQTLNHNVMYWYQQKSSQAPKLLFHYYDKDFNNEADTPDNFQSRRPNTSFCFLDIRSPGLGDTAMYLCATSTGTGVQPQHFGDGTRLSIL.

The chain is built from TRBV12-5 and TRBJ2-5, with TRBD2 as a possible D gene (6 bases). CDR3 length: 13 amino acids. Germline V gives CDR1 LGHNT, CDR2 FRNRAP. Trimming removed 0 bases at V and 5 bases at J, with 7 bases between. The CDR3 nucleotides are TGTGCTAGTGGTTTGGTGGGGGGTGAGACCCAGTACTTC. This codes for CASGLVGGETQYF.

The V gene is TRBV28, the J gene TRBJ1-2, with unresolved D. CDR1 and CDR2 from the germline V gene are MDHEN and SYDVKM. Trimming cost V 5 bases and J 8 bases, with 12 bases left between them. This CDR3 region has 12 residues. The CDR3 bases are TGTGCCAGCAGTCTCGGGTCATTAGGCTACACCTTC. Residues: CASSLGSLGYTF.

This clone appeared a few times. V gene TRBV6-6 combines with J gene TRBJ1-6; D gene uncertain. V was cut by 2 bases and J by 6 bases, with 14 bases left in between. CDR3 size: 16 residues. Germline CDR1 MNHNY, CDR2 SVGAGI (reference sequence). CDR3 protein: CASSYQVEMGNSPLHF. For the CDR3, the DNA is TGTGCCAGCAGTTACCAAGTCGAGATGGGTAATTCACCCCTCCACTTT.

The V call is TRBV30, the J call TRBJ1-2; TRBD1 might be the D (6 bases). V was cut by 3 bases and J by 1 base, with 18 bases left in between. CDR3 length equals 16 residues. Per germline, CDR1 GTSNPN and CDR2 SVGIG (reference sequence). The CDR3 loop is CAWRGAGTNRNYGYTF. CDR3 in DNA: TGTGCCTGGAGGGGGGCCGGGACAAACCGTAACTATGGCTACACCTTC. Full variable domain (outside the CDR3, taken from reference TRBV30 and TRBJ1-2): SQTIHQWPATLVQPVGSPLSLECTVEGTSNPNLYWYRQAAGRGLQLLFYSVGIGQISSEVPQNLSASRPQDRQFILSSKKLLLSDSGFYLCAWRGAGTNRNYGYTFGSGTRLTVV.

This clone was recorded a few times. V usage is TRBV28 and J usage is TRBJ1-1; unclear D gene. In germline, CDR1 is MDHEN, CDR2 SYDVKM. Trimming cost V 5 bases and J 8 bases, with 12 bases left between them. The CDR3 loop spans 12 amino acids. The CDR3 protein is CASSLNKLEAFF. Here the CDR3 DNA reads TGTGCCAGCAGTCTGAACAAATTAGAAGCTTTCTTT.

The chain recombines TRBV7-2 with TRBJ2-1; 8 bases match TRBD2. Trimming removed 2 bases from V and 4 bases from J; junction bases left unmatched: 10. Germline V gene lookup returns CDR1 SGHTA and CDR2 FQGNSA. CDR3 length: 17 amino acids. CDR3 residues: CASSLTWSSGSYNEQFF. The CDR3 nucleotides read TGTGCCAGCAGCTTAACCTGGTCTAGCGGGTCTTACAATGAGCAGTTCTTC.

In its sample, this clone was seen a few times. The chain has TRBV19 and TRBJ2-1; TRBD2 is a possible D gene (6 bases). The CDR3 loop spans 15 amino acids. Germline V gene sequence: CDR1 LNHDA, CDR2 SQIVND (reference sequence). Trimming took 7 bases from V and 3 from J, leaving 16 bases between them. The CDR3 region has the DNA TGTGCCAGTACCTCGCCTAGCGAGAACTACAATGAGCAGTTCTTC. This codes for CASTSPSENYNEQFF.

This clone came up a few times. This chain uses TRBV9 with TRBJ1-2, with D uncertain. Between the trimmed V and J ends, which lost 4 bases and 1 base, there was a span of 14 bases. Germline V gene data show CDR1 as SGDLS and CDR2 as YYNGEE. This CDR3 contains 15 residues. CDR3 region: CASSPPGILNYGYTF. The CDR3 nucleotides are TGTGCCAGCAGCCCCCCTGGGATTCTTAACTATGGCTACACCTTC.

A note on this clone: Within the sample, other DNA sequences also encode this same CDR3. The genes are TRBV7-2 and TRBJ1-2; D is undetermined. CDR3 length: 12 amino acids. CDR1 SGHTA and CDR2 FQGNSA come from the germline V gene. V was shortened by 5 bases and J by 7 bases, with 11 bases between the two germline ends. In nucleotides, the CDR3 is TGTGCCAGCAGCCCGGGAACAAGTGGCTACACCTTC. Its protein is CASSPGTSGYTF.

The rearrangement links TRBV7-6 to TRBJ2-7; 7 positions match TRBD1. V was pared by 5 bases and J by 2 bases, with 9 bases of the junction left unmatched. CDR1 and CDR2 (germline): SGHVS, FNYEAQ. This CDR3 contains 15 residues. CDR3 residues: CASSPVGDRAYEQYF. CDR3 nucleotides: TGTGCCAGCAGCCCCGTTGGTGACAGGGCCTACGAGCAGTACTTC.

In its sample, this clone was seen a few times. The gene calls are TRBV7-9 and TRBJ2-1, with TRBD2 identical over 10 bases. The CDR3 is 19 amino acids. The germline gives CDR1 SEHNR, CDR2 FQNEAQ (reference sequence). V lost 5 bases to trimming and J lost 0 bases; unmatched junction nucleotides: 13. CDR3 DNA sequence: TGTGCCAGCAGCACCTGGACTAGCGGAGGACAGATCTCCTACAATGAGCAGTTCTTC. It specifies CASSTWTSGGQISYNEQFF.

The chain carries TRBV5-1 and TRBJ2-5; D is perhaps TRBD2 (6 bases). Germline CDR1 reads SGHRS; CDR2 reads YFSETQ. V was pared by 2 bases and J by 2 bases, with 13 bases between. This CDR3 region has 15 residues. This CDR3 reads CASSLSGRSQETQYF. The CDR3 DNA reads TGCGCCAGCAGCTTAAGCGGGCGCTCGCAAGAGACCCAGTACTTC.

This clone occurred a few times. The chain links TRBV5-6 to TRBJ1-1; D uncertain. The V gene lost 2 bases and the J gene lost 1 base, with 9 bases spanning the gap. Germline V gene lookup returns CDR1 SGHDT and CDR2 YYEEEE. The CDR3 is 14 residues long. In DNA form, the CDR3 reads TGTGCCAGCAGCTTCGGACTACCGAACACTGAAGCTTTCTTT. It specifies CASSFGLPNTEAFF.

This chain joins TRBV6-5 and TRBJ1-4; D remains unclear. Deletions cut 3 bases from V and 7 bases from J, with 12 bases between. This CDR3 has 14 residues. The germline V gene has CDR1 MNHEY and CDR2 SVGAGI. CDR3 DNA: TGTGCCAGCAGTTATGGTACAGTAGGTGAAAAACTGTTTTTT. This sequence encodes CASSYGTVGEKLFF.

The CDR3 sequence: CAWRTDRGSYNEQFF. DNA of the CDR3: TGTGCCTGGAGGACTGACAGGGGCTCCTACAATGAGCAGTTCTTC. The chain uses TRBV30 and TRBJ2-1, with TRBD1 identical over 8 bases. The CDR3 has 15 residues. J was trimmed by 0 bases and V by 3 bases; bases with no gene match: 4. Germline CDR1 reads GTSNPN; CDR2 reads SVGIG (reference sequence).

This clone was recorded a few times. The genes are TRBV6-1 and TRBJ2-1, with D possibly being TRBD1 (5 bases). With 4 bases removed from V and 2 bases from J, the gap between germline ends came to 9 bases. The germline CDR1 and CDR2 sequences are MNHNS and SASEGT. CDR3 length equals 14 residues. CDR3 sequence (DNA): TGTGCCAGCAGTGGCCAGACAGCCTACAATGAGCAGTTCTTC. As protein: CASSGQTAYNEQFF.

The V and J genes are TRBV4-2 and TRBJ2-1; 8 bases map to TRBD2. Germline CDR1 is LGHNA and CDR2 is YNFKEQ. CDR3 length: 18 residues. The J segment lost 4 bases and the V segment lost 1 base, leaving 12 bases of the junction unmatched. In nucleotides, the CDR3 is TGTGCCAGCAGCCAAGGGTACGGCCAGGGACTAGGGTACAATGAGCAGTTCTTC. Translating gives CASSQGYGQGLGYNEQFF.

The chain couples TRBV28 to TRBJ1-3, with TRBD1 as a possible D gene (5 bases). CDR3 length equals 13 residues. Trimming removed 7 bases at V and 5 bases at J, with 12 bases between. Per the germline V gene, CDR1 is MDHEN and CDR2 is SYDVKM. The CDR3 protein is CASNPGGRNTIYF. CDR3 coding DNA: TGTGCCAGCAACCCCGGGGGGAGAAACACCATATATTTT.

The chain recombines TRBV2 with TRBJ2-7; 7 nucleotides align to TRBD2. With V trimmed by 0 bases and J by 6 bases, 5 bases remained unmatched. The CDR3 is made up of 14 amino acids. Germline CDR1 and CDR2: SNHLY and FYNNEI. The CDR3 is CASSEAGRGAEQYF. For the CDR3, the DNA is TGTGCCAGCAGTGAAGCTGGGAGGGGCGCCGAGCAGTACTTC.

The chain recombines TRBV6-5 with TRBJ2-5; unclear D gene. Germline CDR1 reads MNHEY; CDR2 reads SVGAGI. Between the trimmed V and J ends, which lost 5 bases and 8 bases, there was a span of 6 bases. The CDR3 extends over 10 amino acids. DNA for the CDR3: TGTGCCAGCAGTGCGAGTACCCAGTACTTC. Translated, it gives CASSASTQYF.

V and J are TRBV28 and TRBJ1-1; D ambiguous. The CDR3 spans 13 residues. The germline gives CDR1 MDHEN, CDR2 SYDVKM. Trimming shortened V by 7 bases and J by 4 bases, and 13 bases separated the two germline ends. The CDR3 is CASILKGLTEAFF. In DNA form, the CDR3 reads TGTGCCAGCATCTTGAAAGGGCTCACTGAAGCTTTCTTT. Full variable domain (outside the CDR3, taken from reference TRBV28 and TRBJ1-1): DVKVTQSSRYLVKRTGEKVFLECVQDMDHENMFWYRQDPGLGLRLIYFSYDVKMKEKGDIPEGYSVSREKKERFSLILESASTNQTSMYLCASILKGLTEAFFGQGTRLTVV.

J is TRBJ2-5 and V is TRBV9; D is undetermined. Germline lookup yields CDR1 SGDLS and CDR2 YYNGEE. The length of the CDR3 is 13 residues. With 3 bases removed from V and 4 bases from J, the gap between germline ends came to 10 bases. This chain's CDR3 is CASSDRYLETQYF. Here the CDR3 DNA reads TGTGCCAGCAGCGATCGGTATTTAGAGACCCAGTACTTC.

A few counts support this clone. This chain connects TRBV6-5 to TRBJ2-7; perhaps TRBD2 as D (5 bases). The CDR3 covers 15 residues. The V end was cut by 5 bases, the J end by 0 bases, with 14 bases between. The V gene's germline CDR1 is MNHEY and CDR2 SVGAGI. The CDR3 DNA sequence: TGTGCCAGCAGTCCCTATCCGGGGAGCTCCTACGAGCAGTACTTC. Its protein product is CASSPYPGSSYEQYF.

V is TRBV11-2 and J is TRBJ2-5, with 8 bases that match TRBD1. CDR1 SGHAT and CDR2 FQNNGV come from the germline V gene. The junction had 8 bases not matched to a gene; V was cut back by 5 bases and J by 9 bases. CDR3 length: 13 residues. Written as DNA, the CDR3 is TGTGCCAGCAGCCTGGACAGGGAAAGGGCCCAGTACTTC. It yields the protein CASSLDRERAQYF.

The sample holds a few counts of this clone. The junction and the germline gene differ at one end; a read error may be behind it. The V and J genes are TRBV20-1 and TRBJ2-5; TRBD2 is a possible D gene (5 bases). Germline CDR1 reads DFQATT; CDR2 reads SNEGSKA (reference sequence). The CDR3 covers 10 residues. DNA for the CDR3: TGCAGTGCTACCGTAAAGGGAGTACACTTC. It translates to CSATVKGVHF.

This clone was counted a few times. The V call is TRBV7-6, the J call TRBJ2-5, with D uncertain. V dropped 1 base and J dropped 5 bases, with 8 bases sitting between them. The CDR3 loop spans 13 amino acids. Germline loops: CDR1 SGHVS, CDR2 FNYEAQ. This CDR3 is CASSLEVWETQYF. The CDR3 nucleotides read TGTGCCAGCAGCTTAGAGGTTTGGGAGACCCAGTACTTC.

This CDR3 is CASSARWELAKNIQYF. In DNA form, the CDR3 reads TGTGCCAGCAGCGCCCGATGGGAGTTAGCCAAAAACATTCAGTACTTC. V is TRBV9 and J is TRBJ2-4; perhaps TRBD2 as D (5 bases). Germline V CDR1 and CDR2: SGDLS, YYNGEE. The CDR3 loop spans 16 amino acids. Trimming shortened V by 3 bases and J by 0 bases, and 13 bases separated the two germline ends.

This chain links TRBV27 with TRBJ2-1; possibly TRBD1 or TRBD2 for D (5 bases each). The germline CDR1 and CDR2 sequences are MNHEY and SMNVEV (reference sequence). V lost 4 bases to trimming and J lost 6 bases, with 16 bases between them. This CDR3 is built from 15 residues. CDR3 DNA sequence: TGTGCCAGCAGTTCGGGGCGGAGCGCCGGCAATGAGCAGTTCTTC. Protein product: CASSSGRSAGNEQFF.